The source of this TCR beta chain is a study of early T cells in non-severe SARS-CoV-2 infection. Study at large: Unsorted whole-blood RNA was sequenced in bulk, leaving chains unpaired. Study results and caveats: Lookups in VDJdb leaned toward anti-spike CD8 responses and missed private and CD4 specificities.

This clonotype was observed at least ten times. Its antigen is still unknown. Germline CDR1 and CDR2: DFQATT and SNEGSKA (reference sequence). V dropped 6 bases and J dropped 3 bases, with 18 bases sitting between them. The CDR3 is 14 residues long. The TCR library protocol attached unique molecular identifiers to the individual cDNA molecules. Using its own MiXCR run on the 5' RACE reads, TCRdb lists one record per CDR3 protein. The sample yields about 22,000 distinct CDR3 sequences, less than 5.5% seen once. This TCR was recovered from an adult who was a healthcare worker with PCR-confirmed SARS-CoV-2 infection or an uninfected control (not recorded which). The sample was whole blood. The chain recombines TRBV20-1 with TRBJ2-7, with D possibly matching TRBD2 (7 bases). The CDR3 is CSAGGRGSNYEQYF. The CDR3 coding sequence is TGCAGTGCGGGTGGGAGGGGGTCGAACTACGAGCAGTACTTC.